This T cell receptor beta chain was observed in a study of OX40 agonist ivuxolimab in advanced cancers. About the research overall: Previous treatment with anti-PD-1, anti-PD-L1 or anti-CTLA-4 therapy was allowed; over 35% had received some.

Generated by immunoSEQ multiplex PCR, the TCRdb table keeps only in-frame clones and is missing some. The data contain tens of thousands of clones, approximately 85% of them seen just once; the ten biggest clones take up more than 2%. Trimming removed 0 bases at V and 6 bases at J, with 14 bases between. The CDR3 is 16 residues long. Germline CDR1 and CDR2: SGHDN and FVKESK. The rearrangement uses TRBV14 and TRBJ2-2; D is possibly TRBD2 (5 bases). The clonotype comes from an adult with an advanced solid tumor such as melanoma, head and neck, liver or kidney cancer. The sequenced sample was CD4+ or CD8+ T cells sorted from blood, obtained in a trial of the OX40 agonist ivuxolimab. The CDR3 reads CASSQDMGIGAGELFF. The CDR3 DNA sequence: TGTGCCAGCAGCCAAGATATGGGAATCGGGGCCGGGGAGCTGTTTTTT. Complete variable domain (other parts from reference TRBV14 and TRBJ2-2): EAGVTQFPSHSVIEKGQTVTLRCDPISGHDNLYWYRRVMGKEIKFLLHFVKESKQDESGMPNNRFLAERTGGTYSTLKVQPAELEDSGVYFCASSQDMGIGAGELFFGEGSRLTVL.